These 26 T cell receptor beta chains came from one sample sequenced in a study of blood T cell repertoires in COVID-19. Clones were sequenced by immunoSEQ multiplex PCR, and TCRdb holds only the in-frame ones, with some missing. This table has some 49,000 clones, 80% to 90% appearing once. The sample taken for sequencing was peripheral blood. The receptors here all came from an older woman with acute or convalescent COVID-19.

This CDR3 is CASSPQGLLNTEAFF. CDR3 DNA: TGTGCCAGCAGCCCCCAAGGACTCCTGAACACTGAAGCTTTCTTT. V and J are TRBV3-1 (or the pseudogene TRBV3-2) and TRBJ1-1; no clear D. The CDR3 spans 15 residues. The V gene's germline CDR1 is LGHDT and CDR2 YNNKEL (reference sequence). The V and J ends lost 4 bases and 0 bases respectively, with 12 bases between them.

This sequence joins TRBV29-1 and TRBJ1-5, with 8 nucleotides matching TRBD1. The V gene end was trimmed by 3 bases and the J gene end by 2 bases; junction bases not matched to a gene: 0. There are 13 residues in the CDR3. The germline gives CDR1 SQVTM, CDR2 ANQGSEA. CDR3 loop: CSVETGGNQPQHF. Written as DNA, the CDR3 is TGCAGCGTTGAGACAGGGGGCAATCAGCCCCAGCATTTT.

The gene calls are TRBV9 and TRBJ1-1; 7 nucleotides match TRBD1. This CDR3 has 16 residues. J lost 3 bases, V lost 0 bases, and 8 bases had no gene match. Germline V gene sequence: CDR1 SGDLS, CDR2 YYNGEE. The CDR3 protein is CASSVAMNRGDTEAFF. Here the CDR3 DNA reads TGTGCCAGCAGCGTAGCAATGAACAGGGGAGACACTGAAGCTTTCTTT.

With regard to this clone: Other DNA sequences in this sample translate to the same CDR3. V and J are TRBV7-9 and TRBJ1-4, with 8 bases lining up with TRBD1. Germline trimming cut 5 bases from V and 3 bases from J; bases unmatched to any gene: 5. There are 15 residues in the CDR3. The V gene's germline CDR1 is SEHNR and CDR2 FQNEAQ (reference sequence). The CDR3 reads CASSLRQGSNEKLFF. The DNA for the CDR3 is TGTGCCAGCAGCCTAAGACAGGGGTCTAATGAAAAACTGTTTTTT.

The genes are TRBV10-3 and TRBJ1-5; no definite D call. This CDR3 spans 13 amino acids. Germline CDR1 ENHRY, CDR2 SYGVKD. Trimming pared 5 bases from V and 7 bases from J, leaving 12 bases between. The CDR3 nucleotides are TGTGCCATCAGTTCGGAGGGAGGCCAGCCCCAGCATTTT. Protein product: CAISSEGGQPQHF.

CDR3 loop: CASSFTTLAGVVYEQYF. The CDR3 DNA follows: TGTGCCAGCAGCTTTACAACCCTAGCGGGAGTTGTTTACGAGCAGTACTTC. The chain joins TRBV5-4 to TRBJ2-7; 10 bases line up with TRBD2. The CDR3 covers 17 residues. CDR1 is SGHNT, CDR2 YYREEE, per germline (reference sequence). V dropped 2 bases and J dropped 4; count of bases not matched to a gene: 12.

The chain links TRBV29-1 to TRBJ1-5, with D tentatively TRBD1 (6 bases). With 4 bases removed from V and 4 bases from J, the gap between germline ends came to 17 bases. This CDR3 is 15 amino acids long. Germline assignment: CDR1 SQVTM and CDR2 ANQGSEA. The CDR3 DNA reads TGCAGCGTTGGTTTGGGCAGGGGAAATAATCAGCCCCAGCATTTT. This gives the protein CSVGLGRGNNQPQHF.

The chain combines TRBV19 with TRBJ1-2, with D possibly matching TRBD1 (5 bases). The CDR3 has 18 amino acids. Germline CDR1 reads LNHDA; CDR2 reads SQIVND (reference sequence). The V and J ends lost 5 bases and 7 bases respectively, with 29 bases between them. The CDR3 DNA reads as TGTGCCAGTAGTCCCCGCGGCGGTATAACCTCCCTAAGGGGTGGCTACACCTTC. This gives the protein CASSPRGGITSLRGGYTF.

The rearrangement links TRBV7-9 to TRBJ2-7; a weak D match, TRBD2 (5 bases). CDR3 size: 13 residues. V gave up 0 bases and J gave up 6 bases, with 9 bases separating them. CDR1 is SEHNR, CDR2 FQNEAQ, per germline (reference sequence). CDR3 in amino acids: CASSLAPGVEQYF. CDR3 in DNA: TGTGCCAGCAGCTTAGCGCCCGGGGTCGAGCAGTACTTC. The whole variable domain, remainder taken from reference TRBV7-9 and TRBJ2-7, is DTGVSQNPRHKITKRGQNVTFRCDPISEHNRLYWYRQTLGQGPEFLTYFQNEAQLEKSRLLSDRFSAERPKGSFSTLEIQRTEQGDSAMYLCASSLAPGVEQYFGPGTRLTVT.

V usage is TRBV19 and J usage is TRBJ2-1; a possible D gene is TRBD2 (6 bases). Germline V gene lookup returns CDR1 LNHDA and CDR2 SQIVND (reference sequence). This CDR3 is built from 15 residues. V shed 6 bases and J shed 4 bases, with 16 bases lying between them. The CDR3 loop is CASSIRRGEYNEQFF. CDR3 nucleotide sequence: TGTGCCAGTAGCATCCGTCGCGGGGAATACAATGAGCAGTTCTTC.

This chain connects TRBV5-6 to TRBJ2-7; 7 bases agree with TRBD2. CDR1 and CDR2 from the germline V gene are SGHDT and YYEEEE. The CDR3 contains 15 residues. J was trimmed by 6 bases and V by 1 base; bases with no gene match: 10. The CDR3 coding sequence is TGTGCCAGCAGCTTGCTAGCGGTTTCAAGAACCGAGCAGTACTTC. Translation gives CASSLLAVSRTEQYF.

The chain combines TRBV4-2 with TRBJ2-1, with D hard to call. The CDR3 totals 17 residues. V was cut by 5 bases and J by 1 base, with 18 bases left in between. From germline, CDR1 is LGHNA and CDR2 YNFKEQ. CDR3 amino acids: CASSLNPDSSSYNEQFF. CDR3 DNA: TGTGCCAGCAGCTTAAATCCAGACTCTAGTTCCTACAATGAGCAGTTCTTC.

The chain combines TRBV7-9 with TRBJ2-3; 9 bases are a match to TRBD2. The J segment lost 3 bases and the V segment lost 2 bases, leaving 3 bases of the junction unmatched. The CDR3 sequence is 15 residues long. Germline-derived CDR1 and CDR2 are SEHNR and FQNEAQ (reference sequence). Written as DNA, the CDR3 is TGTGCCAGCAGCTTATCTAGCGGGATGACAGATACGCAGTATTTT. This codes for CASSLSSGMTDTQYF.

This chain uses TRBV19 with TRBJ1-2, with 9 bases fitting TRBD1. The CDR3 loop spans 16 amino acids. V trimming: 3 bases; J trimming: 5 bases; junction bases outside the gene matches: 10. Germline-derived CDR1 and CDR2 are LNHDA and SQIVND (reference sequence). The CDR3 coding sequence is TGTGCCAGTAGTATCCCCACAGGGGGCTTATGGTATGGCTACACCTTC. It specifies CASSIPTGGLWYGYTF.

V is TRBV5-1 and J is TRBJ2-3; 8 nucleotides match TRBD2. The V and J ends lost 0 bases and 2 bases, in that order; junction bases with no gene match: 5. The CDR3 covers 16 residues. In germline, CDR1 is SGHRS, CDR2 YFSETQ. The CDR3 is CASSLGTSGNTDTQYF. DNA for the CDR3: TGCGCCAGCAGCTTGGGCACTAGCGGAAACACAGATACGCAGTATTTT.

V and J are TRBV7-8 and TRBJ1-4; 7 nucleotides agree with TRBD1. The CDR3 is 15 residues long. Germline CDR1 SGHVS, CDR2 FQNEAQ. With 5 bases clipped from V and 2 bases from J, the junction kept 5 bases outside the gene matches. The CDR3 nucleotides are TGTGCCAGCAGCATGGGGACAGCGACTAATGAAAAACTGTTTTTT. Translated: CASSMGTATNEKLFF.

CDR3 DNA sequence: TGTGCCACCAGCAGAGGGACTCCCGGGCCCGCCGGGGAGCTGTTTTTT. This gives the protein CATSRGTPGPAGELFF. V is TRBV15 and J is TRBJ2-2; D is perhaps TRBD2 (5 bases). V was shortened by 1 base and J by 6 bases, with 15 bases between the two germline ends. CDR3 length: 16 residues. Germline assignment: CDR1 LNHNV and CDR2 YYDKDF (reference sequence).

The chain carries TRBV10-1 and TRBJ2-3, with TRBD1 matching over 7 bases. The CDR3 sequence is 15 residues long. V was clipped by 0 bases and J by 1 base; unmatched bases: 1. Germline-derived CDR1 and CDR2 are WNHNN and SYGVQD (reference sequence). This CDR3 reads CASSESQGGTDTQYF. Written as DNA, the CDR3 is TGCGCCAGCAGTGAGTCGCAGGGGGGCACAGATACGCAGTATTTT.

The rearrangement joins TRBV7-9 to TRBJ2-7; D not resolved. Germline values: CDR1 SEHNR, CDR2 FQNEAQ (reference sequence). V lost 3 bases and J lost 1, with 19 bases in between. This CDR3 contains 17 residues. The CDR3 DNA is TGTGCCAGCAGCTTTTCTCCAGATGGAGAGCTGTCCTACGAGCAGTACTTC. Translation: CASSFSPDGELSYEQYF.

The chain is built from TRBV9 and TRBJ2-2; D gene unclear. CDR3 length: 13 amino acids. The V end was cut by 4 bases, the J end by 4 bases, with 8 bases between. Germline V gene sequence: CDR1 SGDLS, CDR2 YYNGEE. CDR3 residues: CASSTTPTGELFF. As DNA, the CDR3 is TGTGCCAGCAGCACTACCCCCACCGGGGAGCTGTTTTTT. Looking up the rest from reference TRBV9 and TRBJ2-2 gives the full variable domain: DSGVTQTPKHLITATGQRVTLRCSPRSGDLSVYWYQQSLDQGLQFLIQYYNGEERAKGNILERFSAQQFPDLHSELNLSSLELGDSALYFCASSTTPTGELFFGEGSRLTVL.

The chain is built from TRBV3-1 (or the pseudogene TRBV3-2) and TRBJ2-1; 9 nucleotides match TRBD2. Germline-derived CDR1 and CDR2 are LGHDT and YNNKEL (reference sequence). Trimming removed 4 bases from V and 6 bases from J; junction bases left unmatched: 4. This CDR3 has 14 amino acids. In DNA form, the CDR3 reads TGTGCCAGCAGCCTGCGGGGGGGCATCAATGAGCAGTTCTTC. Protein: CASSLRGGINEQFF.

The chain is built from TRBV6-2 or TRBV6-3 and TRBJ1-1; 8 positions agree with TRBD1. In germline, CDR1 is MNHEY, CDR2 SVGEGT. The V segment lost 2 bases and the J segment 8 bases; nucleotides outside the gene matches: 4. This CDR3 contains 13 residues. This CDR3 reads CASSYARTGEAFF. CDR3 bases: TGTGCCAGCAGTTACGCACGGACAGGGGAAGCTTTCTTT.

This clone came up once. This rearrangement joins TRBV7-2 to TRBJ2-5; D is perhaps TRBD1 (6 bases). Germline CDR1 and CDR2: SGHTA and FQGNSA. The CDR3 length is 15 residues. The ends were cut back, 5 bases at V and 3 bases at J, with 16 bases in the middle. This CDR3 reads CASSPLGGHKETQYF. The CDR3 bases are TGTGCCAGCAGCCCGCTAGGGGGACATAAAGAGACCCAGTACTTC.

The chain links TRBV6-5 to TRBJ2-2, with a weak D call TRBD2 (7 bases). CDR1 is MNHEY, CDR2 SVGAGI, per germline. V was clipped by 2 bases and J by 4 bases, with 11 bases between them. The CDR3 is made up of 15 amino acids. CDR3 in amino acids: CASSYGGGSTGELFF. CDR3 DNA: TGTGCCAGCAGTTACGGGGGGGGCAGCACCGGGGAGCTGTTTTTT.

V usage is TRBV6-5 and J usage is TRBJ2-5; D perhaps matches TRBD2 (6 bases). This CDR3 has 13 amino acids. Trimming cost V 11 bases and J 1 base, with 14 bases left between them. Germline V gene sequence: CDR1 MNHEY, CDR2 SVGAGI. The CDR3 DNA sequence: TGTGCCGTCGGGAGTCAGGTCCAAGAGACCCAGTACTTC. This codes for CAVGSQVQETQYF.

The chain carries TRBV19 and TRBJ2-1; 9 bases align to TRBD1. Germline CDR1 is LNHDA and CDR2 is SQIVND (reference sequence). J gave up 6 bases and V 0 bases, and 15 bases lay outside the gene matches. The CDR3 is made up of 19 amino acids. The CDR3 DNA reads TGTGCCAGTAGTATAGATCTACTGGGACAGGGTGGTTCGGGCAATGAGCAGTTCTTC. Its protein is CASSIDLLGQGGSGNEQFF.